Listed here is a single T cell receptor (beta chain). In its sample, this clonotype was seen a few times. Its binding antigen is unknown. The record has no base qualities; no much larger clone is one base away. Naive CD8 T cell libraries were made from around 20,000 to 1,000,000 sorted cells using 10%, 30% or 50% of purified RNA. Naive CD8 T cells were FACS-sorted as CD8+CD4-CCR7+CD45RA+ on a BD FACSAria II into RLT Plus buffer. To test detection sensitivity, Jurkat RNA equivalent to more than 9 TCR copies was spiked into samples of about 19,000-1,000,000 naive CD8 T cells. Enrichment of CD8 T cells was performed with RosetteSep CD8+ T Cell Enrichment Cocktail and Ficoll-Paque, after which ACK red cell lysis was carried out. From the cysteine through the phenylalanine, the CDR3 covers 16 amino acids. The kept DNA is CDR3 alone, 48 bases in frame from the first base. CDR1 and CDR2 are drawn from the germline V gene: MNHEY, SVGEGT. V is clipped by 5 bases and J by 3 bases, and the sequence between their germline boundaries is 18 bases long.

This specimen comes from a study of molecular identifiers for immune sequencing clone quantification listed by TCRdb under 2018. Concerning the study at large: For a replicate experiment, RNA from around 18,000 or 91,000 naive CD8 T cells was divided into five aliquots, and four of the five aliquots were sequenced. CD8 T cells were used in a methods study to benchmark molecular-identifier clustering-based TCR repertoire sequencing (MIDCIRS) and TCR RNA copy counting. Findings and caveats that apply to the study as a whole: In CMV-specific effector cells, clones with more than 20 RNA copies contained over 99% of molecules, whereas in naive cells such clones contained under 1% of molecules. Identical TCR molecules sharing a barcode could cause highly expanded clone sizes to be underestimated. Spiked-in Jurkat TCR RNA equal to a single cell's worth was reported to be detectable even within one million naive CD8 T cells. The naive libraries included spiked-in Jurkat TCR RNA (about nine copies' worth), and this RNA is not part of the donor repertoire. Modeling indicated about 3 TCR RNA copies recovered per cell, compared with around 10 by digital PCR, which implies a capture efficiency of 25% to 35%. Without barcode sub-clustering, chimeric consensus sequences inflated TCR diversity; chimeras reached as high as 47%.

The method behind the library was PCR. These reads were obtained on an Illumina HiSeq 4000. Bulk TCR libraries were prepared as previously described, using TCR primers listed in Table S5. Purification of total RNA was performed with the Qiagen AllPrep DNA/RNA kit. Before any analysis, reads coming from multiple sequencing runs of the same library were combined into one pool. The authors processed their data as follows. Reads were retained only if an exact TCR constant sequence was present, and the retained reads were trimmed to 150 nt and grouped according to their 12-nt molecular barcodes. Reads inside each barcode group were sub-clustered using a 15% Levenshtein threshold, and a quality-weighted consensus sequence was constructed for each RNA molecule. Non-functional sequences were filtered out, along with any lower-count sequence sitting one edit away from another sequence. Barcode sub-clusters with fewer than 20% of the maximum read count were removed, based on fitting two negative binomial distributions. TCRdb itself trimmed the public reads at Q25 with fastp, ran MiXCR and retained productive beta chains. Rows with a matching CDR3 protein are joined into one entry that keeps the most common DNA and genes. TCRdb, not the authors, supplied the V and J calls. The sample data list 460,000 or so distinct CDR3 sequences, and around a fifth of these were observed just once. In total, the top ten clones hold 0.84% of the sample.

This chain joins TRBV6-2 or TRBV6-3 to TRBJ2-3; the D gene cannot be resolved reliably. Sequenced input: naive CD8+ T cells from blood, with Jurkat cell RNA spiked in. Per the publication, the cell subset or site label means: FACS-sorted CD8+CD4-CCR7+CD45RA+ naive T cells. The sequence was obtained from a human donor in good health. Some libraries in this study had Jurkat cell RNA spiked in. The CDR3 has the sequence CASSRTKVPNTDTQYF. The nucleotide sequence is given as TGTGCCAGCAGTCGCACTAAGGTACCAAATACAGATACGCAGTATTTT.